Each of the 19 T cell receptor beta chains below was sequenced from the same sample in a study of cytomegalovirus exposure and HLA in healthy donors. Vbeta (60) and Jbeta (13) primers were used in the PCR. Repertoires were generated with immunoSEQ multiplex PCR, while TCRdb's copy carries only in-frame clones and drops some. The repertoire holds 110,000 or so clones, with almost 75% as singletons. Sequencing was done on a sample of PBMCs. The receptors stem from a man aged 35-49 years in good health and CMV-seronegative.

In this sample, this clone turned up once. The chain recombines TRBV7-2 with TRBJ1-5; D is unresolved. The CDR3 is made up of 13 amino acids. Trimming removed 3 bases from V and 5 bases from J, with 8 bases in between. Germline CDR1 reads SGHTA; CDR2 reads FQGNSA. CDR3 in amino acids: CASSFRGDQPQHF. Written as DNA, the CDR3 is TGTGCCAGCAGCTTCCGCGGGGATCAGCCCCAGCATTTT.

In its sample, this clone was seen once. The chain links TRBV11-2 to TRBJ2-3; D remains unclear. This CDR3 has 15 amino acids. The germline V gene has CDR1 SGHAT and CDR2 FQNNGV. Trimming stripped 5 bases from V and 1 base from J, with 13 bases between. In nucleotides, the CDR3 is TGTGCCAGCAGCCCTCGAGTAGCCGGCACAGATACGCAGTATTTT. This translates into CASSPRVAGTDTQYF.

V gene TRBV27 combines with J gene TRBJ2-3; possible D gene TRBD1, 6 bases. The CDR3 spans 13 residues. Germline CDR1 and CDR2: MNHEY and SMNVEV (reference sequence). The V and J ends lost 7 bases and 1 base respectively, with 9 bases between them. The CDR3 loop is CASIRQGTDTQYF. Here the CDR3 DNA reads TGTGCCAGCATCCGACAGGGCACAGATACGCAGTATTTT.

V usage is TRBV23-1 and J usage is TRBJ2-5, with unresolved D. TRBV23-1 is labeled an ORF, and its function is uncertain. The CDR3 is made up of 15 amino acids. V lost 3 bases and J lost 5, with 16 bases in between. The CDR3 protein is CASSQIPRSGETQYF. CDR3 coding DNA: TGCGCCAGCAGTCAGATCCCGAGATCCGGGGAGACCCAGTACTTC.

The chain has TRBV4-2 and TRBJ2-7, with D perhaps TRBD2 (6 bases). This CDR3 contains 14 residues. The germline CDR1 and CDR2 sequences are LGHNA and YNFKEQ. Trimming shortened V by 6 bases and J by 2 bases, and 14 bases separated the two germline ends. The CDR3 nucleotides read TGTGCCAGCAGACCGGGACTCCTAACCTACGAGCAGTACTTC. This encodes CASRPGLLTYEQYF.

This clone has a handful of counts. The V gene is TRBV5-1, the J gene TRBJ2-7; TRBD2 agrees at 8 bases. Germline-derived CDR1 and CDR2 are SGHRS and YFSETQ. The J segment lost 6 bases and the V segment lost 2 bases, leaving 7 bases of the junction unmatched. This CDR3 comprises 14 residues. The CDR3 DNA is TGCGCCAGCAGCTTCCCCGGGGGGGTCGGCGAGCAGTACTTC. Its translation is CASSFPGGVGEQYF.

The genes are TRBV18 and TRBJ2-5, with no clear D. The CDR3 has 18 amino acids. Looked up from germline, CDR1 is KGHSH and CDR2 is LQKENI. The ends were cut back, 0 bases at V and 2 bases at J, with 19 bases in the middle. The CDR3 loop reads CASSPPRLRAPGQETQYF. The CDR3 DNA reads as TGTGCCAGCTCACCACCGAGGCTTAGAGCTCCCGGGCAAGAGACCCAGTACTTC.

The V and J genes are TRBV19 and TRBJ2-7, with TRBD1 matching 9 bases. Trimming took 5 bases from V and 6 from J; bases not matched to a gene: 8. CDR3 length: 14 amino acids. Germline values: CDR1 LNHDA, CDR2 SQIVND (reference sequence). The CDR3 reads CASSSGTGRSEQYF. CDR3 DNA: TGTGCCAGTAGTTCGGGGACAGGGAGGTCCGAGCAGTACTTC.

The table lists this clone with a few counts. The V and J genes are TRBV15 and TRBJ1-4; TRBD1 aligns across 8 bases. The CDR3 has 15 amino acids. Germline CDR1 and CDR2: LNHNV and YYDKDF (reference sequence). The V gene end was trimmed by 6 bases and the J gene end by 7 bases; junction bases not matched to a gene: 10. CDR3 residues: CATRTGQGEGEKLFF. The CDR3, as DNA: TGTGCCACCAGAACAGGACAGGGAGAGGGTGAAAAACTGTTTTTT.

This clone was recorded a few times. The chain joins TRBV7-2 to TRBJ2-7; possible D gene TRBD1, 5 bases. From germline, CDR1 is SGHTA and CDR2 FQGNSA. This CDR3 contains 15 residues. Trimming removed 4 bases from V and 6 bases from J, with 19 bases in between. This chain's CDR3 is CASSSVAGITSEQYF. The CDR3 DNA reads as TGTGCCAGCAGCTCGGTGGCAGGGATCACGAGCGAGCAGTACTTC.

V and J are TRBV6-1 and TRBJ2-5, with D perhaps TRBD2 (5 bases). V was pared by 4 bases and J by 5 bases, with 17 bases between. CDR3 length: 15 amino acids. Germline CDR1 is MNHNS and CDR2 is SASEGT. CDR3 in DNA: TGTGCCAGCAGTGGGGGAGAGGAGTCCTACGAGACCCAGTACTTC. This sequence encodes CASSGGEESYETQYF.

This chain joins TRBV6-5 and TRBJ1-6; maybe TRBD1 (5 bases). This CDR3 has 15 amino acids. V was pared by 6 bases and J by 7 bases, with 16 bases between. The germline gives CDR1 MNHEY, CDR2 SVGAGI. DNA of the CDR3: TGTGCCAGCAGGCCACCGGTAGGGGCCAATTCACCCCTCCACTTT. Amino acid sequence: CASRPPVGANSPLHF.

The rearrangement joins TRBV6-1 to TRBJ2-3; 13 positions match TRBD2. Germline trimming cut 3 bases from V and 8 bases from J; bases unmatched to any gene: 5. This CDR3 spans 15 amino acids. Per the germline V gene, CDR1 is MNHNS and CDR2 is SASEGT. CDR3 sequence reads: CASSDALAGGGTQYF. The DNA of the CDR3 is TGTGCCAGCAGTGATGCACTAGCGGGGGGGGGTACGCAGTATTTT.

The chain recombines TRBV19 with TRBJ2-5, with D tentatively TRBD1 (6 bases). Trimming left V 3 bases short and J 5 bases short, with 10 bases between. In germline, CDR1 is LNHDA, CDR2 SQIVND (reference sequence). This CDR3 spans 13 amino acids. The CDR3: CASSIGQGETQYF. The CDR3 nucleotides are TGTGCCAGTAGTATCGGGCAGGGGGAGACCCAGTACTTC.

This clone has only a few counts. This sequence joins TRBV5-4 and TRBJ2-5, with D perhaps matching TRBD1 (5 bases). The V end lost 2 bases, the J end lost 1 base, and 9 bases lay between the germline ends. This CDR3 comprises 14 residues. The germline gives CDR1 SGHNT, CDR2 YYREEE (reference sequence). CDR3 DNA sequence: TGTGCCAGCAGCTTAGGACAAATCCAAGAGACCCAGTACTTC. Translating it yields CASSLGQIQETQYF.

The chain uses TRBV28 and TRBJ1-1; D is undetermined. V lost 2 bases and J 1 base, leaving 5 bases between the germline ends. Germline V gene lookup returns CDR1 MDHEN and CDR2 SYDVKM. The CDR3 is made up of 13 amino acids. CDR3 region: CASSLIRNTEAFF. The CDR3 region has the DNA TGTGCCAGCAGTTTAATTAGGAACACTGAAGCTTTCTTT.

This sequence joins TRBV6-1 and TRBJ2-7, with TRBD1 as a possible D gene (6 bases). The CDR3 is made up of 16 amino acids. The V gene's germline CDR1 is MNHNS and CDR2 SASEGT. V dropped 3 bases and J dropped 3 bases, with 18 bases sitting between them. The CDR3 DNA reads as TGTGCCAGCAGTGACAGGGGCGGAAGGACTCGCTACGAGCAGTACTTC. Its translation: CASSDRGGRTRYEQYF.

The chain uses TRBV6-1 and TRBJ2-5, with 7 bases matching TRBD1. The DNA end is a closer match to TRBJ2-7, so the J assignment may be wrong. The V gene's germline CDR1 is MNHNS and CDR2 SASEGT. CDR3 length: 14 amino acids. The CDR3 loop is CASKGGTRSYEQYF. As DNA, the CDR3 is TGTGCCAGCAAAGGGGGCACTCGCTCCTACGAGCAGTACTTC.

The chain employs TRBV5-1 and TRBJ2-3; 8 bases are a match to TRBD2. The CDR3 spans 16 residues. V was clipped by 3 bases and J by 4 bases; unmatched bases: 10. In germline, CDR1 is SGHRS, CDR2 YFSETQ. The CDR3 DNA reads TGCGCCAGCAGCTCGTGGGGACTAGATCCCCCAGATACGCAGTATTTT. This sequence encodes CASSSWGLDPPDTQYF.